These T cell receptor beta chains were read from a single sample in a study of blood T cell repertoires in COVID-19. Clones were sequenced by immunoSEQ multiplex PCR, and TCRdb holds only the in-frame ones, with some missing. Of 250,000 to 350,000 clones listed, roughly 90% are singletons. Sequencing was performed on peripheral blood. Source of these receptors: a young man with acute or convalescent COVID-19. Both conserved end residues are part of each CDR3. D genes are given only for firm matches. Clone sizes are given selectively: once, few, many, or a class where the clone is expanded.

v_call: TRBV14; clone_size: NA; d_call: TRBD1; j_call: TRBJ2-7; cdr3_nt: TGTGCCAGCAGCCCCGGACAGGGGGTCTACGAGCAGTACTTC; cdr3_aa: CASSPGQGVYEQYF
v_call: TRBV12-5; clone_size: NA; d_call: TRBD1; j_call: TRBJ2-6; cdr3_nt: TGTGCTAGTGGTTTAAATCCCGGGACAGGGCGCTTCTCTGGGGCCAACGTCCTGACTTTC; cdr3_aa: CASGLNPGTGRFSGANVLTF
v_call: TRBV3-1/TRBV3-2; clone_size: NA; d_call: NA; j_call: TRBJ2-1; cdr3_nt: TGTGCCAGCAGCCATTCACCCCGGAGATCGGCTGACAATGAGCAGTTCTTC; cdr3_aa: CASSHSPRRSADNEQFF
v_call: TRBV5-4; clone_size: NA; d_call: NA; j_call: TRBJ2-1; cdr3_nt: TGTGCCAGCAGCTTGGTCGGGGTTGAGCAGTTCTTC; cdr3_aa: CASSLVGVEQFF
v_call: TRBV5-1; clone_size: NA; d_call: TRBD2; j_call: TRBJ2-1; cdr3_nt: TGCGCCAGTCGGCCCGGGACTAGGGACGGCGATGAGCAGTTCTTC; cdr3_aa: CASRPGTRDGDEQFF
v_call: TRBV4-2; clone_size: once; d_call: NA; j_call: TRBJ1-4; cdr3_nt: TGTGCCAGCAGCCAAGAGAGTAAGGAAAAACTGTTTTTT; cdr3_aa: CASSQESKEKLFF
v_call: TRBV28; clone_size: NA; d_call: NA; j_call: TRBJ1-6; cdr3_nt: TGTGCCAGCAGTTTAACAGGGCCAACCTTCCACTTT; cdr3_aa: CASSLTGPTFHF
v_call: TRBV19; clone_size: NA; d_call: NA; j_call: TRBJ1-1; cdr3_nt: TGTGCCAGTAGTATCAGGGCGGTTAGGGCTGAAGCTTTCTTT; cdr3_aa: CASSIRAVRAEAFF
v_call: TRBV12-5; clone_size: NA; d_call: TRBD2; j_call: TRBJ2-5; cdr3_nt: TGTGCTAGTGGTTTGGTCATAGCGGGGGGTCAAGAGACCCAGTACTTC; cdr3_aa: CASGLVIAGGQETQYF
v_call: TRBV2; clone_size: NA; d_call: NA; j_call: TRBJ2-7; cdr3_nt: TGTGCCAGCAGTCCGGGGTTTCTCACCTACGAGCAGTACTTC; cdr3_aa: CASSPGFLTYEQYF
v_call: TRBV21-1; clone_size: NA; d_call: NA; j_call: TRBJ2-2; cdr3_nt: TGTGCCAGCAGCAAAGGTCAGCGGGGGACGAACACCGGGGAGCTGTTTTTT; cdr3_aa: CASSKGQRGTNTGELFF
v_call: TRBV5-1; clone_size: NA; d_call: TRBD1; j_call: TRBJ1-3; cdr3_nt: TGCGCCAGCAGCCGGGACAGCTCTGGAAACACCATATATTTT; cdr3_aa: CASSRDSSGNTIYF
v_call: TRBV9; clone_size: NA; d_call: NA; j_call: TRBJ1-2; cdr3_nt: TGTGCCAGCAGCCATAGGGACTCCCACTATGGCTACACCTTC; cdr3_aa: CASSHRDSHYGYTF
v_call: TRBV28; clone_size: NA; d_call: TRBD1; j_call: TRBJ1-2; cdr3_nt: TGTGCCAGCAGTTTATCGGGACAGGGGACCTATGGCTACACCTTC; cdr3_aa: CASSLSGQGTYGYTF
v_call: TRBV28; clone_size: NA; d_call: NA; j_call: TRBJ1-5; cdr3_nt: TGTGCCAGCACTACTCTCGGGGGGGGTTATCAGCCCCAGCATTTT; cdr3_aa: CASTTLGGGYQPQHF
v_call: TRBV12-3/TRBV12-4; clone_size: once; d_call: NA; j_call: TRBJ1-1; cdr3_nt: TGTGCCAGCAGTTTCGGGAAAACTAGGCAAGCTTTCTTT; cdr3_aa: CASSFGKTRQAFF
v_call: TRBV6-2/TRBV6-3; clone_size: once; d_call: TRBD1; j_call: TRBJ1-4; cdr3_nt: TGTGCCAGCAGTTACTCGAGACAGGGGGAACTGTTTTTT; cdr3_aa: CASSYSRQGELFF
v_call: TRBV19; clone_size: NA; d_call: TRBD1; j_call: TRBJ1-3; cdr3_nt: TGTGCCAGTAGTAGGGGACAGGCGAGCTCTGGAAACACCATATATTTT; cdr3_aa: CASSRGQASSGNTIYF
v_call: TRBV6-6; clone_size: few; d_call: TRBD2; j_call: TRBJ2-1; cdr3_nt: TGTGCCAGCAGTGGATCCTTAGCGGGGGGGATCTACAATGAGCAGTTCTTC; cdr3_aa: CASSGSLAGGIYNEQFF
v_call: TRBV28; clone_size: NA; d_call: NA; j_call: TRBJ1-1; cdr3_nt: TGTGCCAGCACCTGGGGGGGGATGAACACTGAAGCTTTCTTT; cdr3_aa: CASTWGGMNTEAFF
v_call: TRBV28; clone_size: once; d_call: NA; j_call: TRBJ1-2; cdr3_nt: TGTGCCAGCGGAGTCCACACCATAGGCCGCTACACCTTC; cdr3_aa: CASGVHTIGRYTF
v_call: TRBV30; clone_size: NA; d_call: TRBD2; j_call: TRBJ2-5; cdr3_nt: TGTGCGCTGGAGTCTAGCGGGGGTGTCGAGACCCAGTACTTC; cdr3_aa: CALESSGGVETQYF
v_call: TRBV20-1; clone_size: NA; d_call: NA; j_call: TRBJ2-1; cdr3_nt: TGCAGTGCTAGTCATAGCTCCTACAATGAGCAGTTCTTC; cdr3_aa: CSASHSSYNEQFF
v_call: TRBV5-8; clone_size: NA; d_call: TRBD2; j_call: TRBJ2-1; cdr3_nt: TGTGCCAGCAGCTTGGTACTAGCGGCTATTAAGAGCTCCTACAATGAGCAGTTCTTC; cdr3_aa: CASSLVLAAIKSSYNEQFF
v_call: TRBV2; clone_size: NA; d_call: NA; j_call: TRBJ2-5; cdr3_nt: TGTGCCAGCAGTGATGGGCGGGGACTGGGAGAGACCCAGTACTTC; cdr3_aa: CASSDGRGLGETQYF
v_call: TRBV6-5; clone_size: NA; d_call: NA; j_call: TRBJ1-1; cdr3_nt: TGTGCCAGCACCCCACCTCAGGGGAAAAACACTGAAGCTTTCTTT; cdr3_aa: CASTPPQGKNTEAFF
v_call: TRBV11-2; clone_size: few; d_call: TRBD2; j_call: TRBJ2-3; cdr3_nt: TGTGCCAGCAGCTCGTGGCGGGGGAGCACAGATACGCAGTATTTT; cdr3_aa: CASSSWRGSTDTQYF
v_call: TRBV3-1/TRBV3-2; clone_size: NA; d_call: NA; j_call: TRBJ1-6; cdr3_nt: TGTGCCAGCAGCCACCCGGAGGGCTCGGGATATAATTCACCCCTCCACTTT; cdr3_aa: CASSHPEGSGYNSPLHF
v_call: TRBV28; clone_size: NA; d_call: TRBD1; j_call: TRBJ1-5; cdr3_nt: TGTGCCAGCAGCAACAAACGAAGGACAGGGGCGAGTCAGCCCCAGCATTTT; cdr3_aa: CASSNKRRTGASQPQHF
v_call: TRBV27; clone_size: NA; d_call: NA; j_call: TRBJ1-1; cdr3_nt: TGTGCCAGCAGAAAAGCGGGTGGGACTGAAGCTTTCTTT; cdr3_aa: CASRKAGGTEAFF